This T cell receptor (beta chain) was documented in a study of cytomegalovirus exposure and HLA in healthy donors. Study summary: A data release that came early held 80 million to 95 million unique TCRs from HLA-typed donors. Study-level findings and limits: Later analysis demonstrated an association between a missense DCLRE1C variant and TCR beta V- and J-gene trimming.

V shed 6 bases and J 6 bases; nucleotides not matched to a gene: 10. The CDR3 is 15 residues long. Germline loops: CDR1 SGHRS, CDR2 YFSETQ. Points on this clone: Its matching antigen is unknown.

The PCR had 60 Vbeta and 13 Jbeta primers. TCRdb's table, derived via immunoSEQ multiplex PCR, lists solely in-frame clones and lacks some. Among some 120,000 clones listed, 65% to 85% were seen once. What was sequenced was PBMCs. This receptor was obtained from a man aged 50-60 years in good health and CMV-seronegative. The chain links TRBV5-1 to TRBJ2-7; TRBD2 matches 12 bases. CDR3 sequence: CASTLGLAGGGEQYF. The CDR3 bases are TGCGCCAGCACCCTGGGCCTAGCGGGAGGGGGCGAGCAGTACTTC.